This T cell receptor beta chain was recovered during a study of OX40 agonist ivuxolimab in advanced cancers. Looking at the study overall: Eligibility rules accepted prior anti-PD-1, anti-PD-L1 or anti-CTLA-4 therapy, and around 43% had some.

Remarks on this clone: Its antigen is as yet unknown.

Trimming stripped 4 bases from V and 1 base from J, with 15 bases between. This CDR3 has 16 amino acids. In germline, CDR1 is ENHRY, CDR2 SYGVKD. Study-wide results and caveats: Low normalized T-cell clonal expansion was also seen in some nonresponders. Partial responders treated at 0.1-3.0 mg/kg exhibited clonal expansion among the lowest measured.

Exclusion of a patient followed from autoimmune disease history or systemic immunosuppression. Sequencing used immunoSEQ multiplex PCR; TCRdb keeps in-frame clones, though not all of them. The repertoire holds about 58,000 clones, with roughly 84% as singletons. The origin of this receptor is an adult with an advanced solid tumor such as melanoma, head and neck, liver or kidney cancer. The source was CD4+ or CD8+ T cells sorted from blood, collected in a trial of the OX40 agonist ivuxolimab. The chain uses TRBV10-3 and TRBJ2-3; D is uncertain. CDR3 protein: CAISARPPEGTDTQYF. Written as DNA, the CDR3 is TGTGCCATCAGTGCGAGGCCACCCGAGGGCACAGATACGCAGTATTTT.